The entry that follows covers one T cell receptor beta chain sequence. The V end lost 0 bases, the J end lost 6 bases, and 17 bases lay between the germline ends. Germline V gene lookup returns CDR1 MNHEY and CDR2 SVGAGI. The CDR3 consists of 16 residues. The data were taken from a study of cytotoxic CD8 clonotypes in ibrutinib-treated CLL. Sequencing was performed with immunoSEQ multiplex PCR; in TCRdb, only in-frame clones are kept and a portion is missing. This table has some 300,000 clones, roughly 85% appearing once. The chain has TRBV6-5 and TRBJ1-2; a possible D gene is TRBD1 (6 bases). The source is a human donor with chronic lymphocytic leukemia. The material sequenced was PBMCs, taken before ibrutinib treatment. CDR3 region: CASSYSIPPGANGYTF. Written as DNA, the CDR3 is TGTGCCAGCAGTTACTCGATTCCGCCAGGGGCAAATGGCTACACCTTC.